Described below is a single T cell receptor beta chain sequence and its context. Its specificity is not known. The data belong to a study of blood T cells in healthy people across ages. The CDR3 has 16 residues. Per germline, CDR1 SGHKS and CDR2 YYEKEE (reference sequence). Deletions cut 0 bases from V and 9 bases from J, with 19 bases between. Each of the donors had around 9 milliliters of peripheral blood drawn into EDTA-treated Vacutainer tubes. The use of a sample-barcoded 5' primer and a J-beta primer mix characterized a second PCR of roughly 6 to 11 cycles. Tags on each cDNA molecule came from a template-switch adaptor with 12 random nucleotides. TCRdb re-called the 5' RACE reads with MiXCR, one entry per CDR3 protein. This table holds 710,000 or so distinct CDR3 sequences, 20% to 25% found once. Study results and limitations: Unsorted PBMCs ruled out conclusive naive versus antigen-experienced comparison. Per million T cells, TCR beta diversity dropped about linearly as age rose.

This TCR came from a man in his 70s in good health. The J gene is TRBJ1-5, the V gene TRBV5-5, with D possibly TRBD1 on 5 matching bases. The sample consisted of blood. CDR3 protein: CASSLGGAGLLLPQHF. The CDR3, as DNA: TGTGCCAGCAGCTTGGGCGGGGCGGGCCTCTTATTGCCCCAGCATTTT.